Following are 17 T cell receptor beta chains from one sample sequenced in a study of neurological immune-mediated disorders. TCRdb re-analysed the 5' RACE reads in MiXCR, keeping a single row per CDR3 protein. The table lists some 30,000 distinct CDR3 sequences, about 15% of them singletons. Time point of the sample: technical triplicate 3. The sequencing input was CD4+ T cells from blood. The receptors stem from a female donor with HTLV-1-associated myelopathy (HAM/TSP).

This clonotype has at least ten counts. The chain employs TRBV7-9 and TRBJ1-5, with D possibly TRBD1 on 6 matching bases. Trimming pared 1 base from V and 2 bases from J, leaving 9 bases between. In germline, CDR1 is SEHNR, CDR2 FQNEAQ (reference sequence). The CDR3 sequence is 15 residues long. CDR3 sequence (DNA): TGTGCCAGCAGCTTAGTGGGGGCTGGCAATCAGCCCCAGCATTTT. It encodes CASSLVGAGNQPQHF.

This clonotype came up many times. The chain is built from TRBV20-1 and TRBJ1-1; D uncertain. This CDR3 contains 13 residues. Trimming pared 0 bases from V and 0 bases from J, leaving 5 bases between. Germline CDR1 reads DFQATT; CDR2 reads SNEGSKA (reference sequence). DNA for the CDR3: TGCAGTGCTAGAGACAGGTTGAACACTGAAGCTTTCTTT. Its translation is CSARDRLNTEAFF.

This clonotype was recorded many times. J is TRBJ2-1 and V is TRBV9, with 7 positions matching TRBD2. The CDR3 loop spans 15 amino acids. V trimming: 0 bases; J trimming: 7 bases; junction bases outside the gene matches: 7. Germline CDR1 SGDLS, CDR2 YYNGEE. The CDR3 loop reads CASSVVAGAGNEQFF. The CDR3 bases are TGTGCCAGCAGCGTAGTTGCGGGAGCCGGAAATGAGCAGTTCTTC.

Of note for this clonotype: One end of the junction does not line up with germline, which may come from a read error. The genes are TRBV7-9 and TRBJ2-3; D unresolved. The CDR3 has 14 residues. Germline CDR1 reads SEHNR; CDR2 reads FQNEAQ (reference sequence). The DNA for the CDR3 is TGTACCAGCAGCCCGTGGGTAGCTGCAGATACGCAGTATTTT. It encodes CTSSPWVAADTQYF.

This clonotype was recorded at least ten times. J is TRBJ2-3 and V is TRBV18; possible D gene TRBD1, 5 bases. Trimming removed 3 bases at V and 6 bases at J, with 16 bases between. Germline V gene lookup returns CDR1 KGHSH and CDR2 LQKENI. CDR3 length: 15 residues. This chain's CDR3 is CASSPGQQVTDTQYF. The CDR3 nucleotides are TGTGCCAGCTCACCCGGGCAACAGGTAACTGATACGCAGTATTTT.

This rearrangement joins TRBV27 to TRBJ1-1, with D possibly being TRBD1 (6 bases). Germline CDR1 and CDR2: MNHEY and SMNVEV (reference sequence). This CDR3 contains 14 residues. V was pared by 6 bases and J by 3 bases, with 14 bases between. CDR3 DNA sequence: TGTGCCAGCAGACGAGCCCCAGGGGACACTGAAGCTTTCTTT. Encoded protein: CASRRAPGDTEAFF.

There are many counts of this clonotype. The chain couples TRBV5-1 to TRBJ1-1; maybe TRBD1 (6 bases). Germline assignment: CDR1 SGHRS and CDR2 YFSETQ. V lost 0 bases and J 4 bases, leaving 10 bases between the germline ends. This CDR3 comprises 14 residues. Here the CDR3 DNA reads TGCGCCAGCAGCTTGGCGGCAGGGGTCACTGAAGCTTTCTTT. Its protein product is CASSLAAGVTEAFF.

This clonotype was detected only once. Compared with germline, one end of the junction differs, possibly owing to a read error. The chain has TRBV28 and TRBJ2-5; D is unresolved. CDR1 MDHEN and CDR2 SYDVKM come from the germline V gene. This CDR3 comprises 16 residues. The CDR3 DNA sequence: TGTGCCAACAGTCACAACGGCCCGAGACGCCAAGAGACCCAGTACTTC. Protein sequence: CANSHNGPRRQETQYF. Looking up the rest from reference TRBV28 and TRBJ2-5 gives the full variable domain: DVKVTQSSRYLVKRTGEKVFLECVQDMDHENMFWYRQDPGLGLRLIYFSYDVKMKEKGDIPEGYSVSREKKERFSLILESASTNQTSMYLCANSHNGPRRQETQYFGPGTRLLVL.

This chain uses TRBV7-8 with TRBJ2-7; D remains ambiguous. V was shortened by 5 bases and J by 5 bases, with 7 bases between the two germline ends. CDR3 length: 11 amino acids. CDR1 and CDR2 from the germline V gene are SGHVS and FQNEAQ. The CDR3, as DNA: TGTGCCAGCAGCACCCACGACGAGCAGTACTTC. Amino acids: CASSTHDEQYF.

There are many counts of this clonotype. The chain couples TRBV6-1 to TRBJ1-1; D is unresolved. This CDR3 spans 15 amino acids. Between the trimmed V and J ends, which lost 0 bases and 5 bases, there was a span of 13 bases. The V gene's germline CDR1 is MNHNS and CDR2 SASEGT. This chain's CDR3 is CASSEARISRTEAFF. The CDR3 DNA reads as TGTGCCAGCAGTGAAGCGCGTATCAGTAGAACTGAAGCTTTCTTT.

V usage is TRBV5-1 and J usage is TRBJ2-1; D possibly corresponds to TRBD2 (5 bases). V gave up 0 bases and J gave up 4 bases, with 11 bases separating them. The CDR3 totals 15 residues. Germline-derived CDR1 and CDR2 are SGHRS and YFSETQ. The CDR3 sequence: CASSLAPGGYNEQFF. CDR3 bases: TGCGCCAGCAGCTTGGCCCCTGGCGGGTACAATGAGCAGTTCTTC.

This rearrangement joins TRBV20-1 to TRBJ2-7, with D unresolved. Per the germline V gene, CDR1 is DFQATT and CDR2 is SNEGSKA (reference sequence). This CDR3 has 11 amino acids. Trimming stripped 7 bases from V and 1 base from J, with 8 bases between. The CDR3 DNA follows: TGCAGTGGTTCTAGGTCCTACGAGCAGTACTTC. Its protein is CSGSRSYEQYF.

This clonotype was counted ten times or more. This chain uses TRBV7-6 with TRBJ1-1; D gene uncertain. V was pared by 5 bases and J by 4 bases, with 11 bases between. From germline, CDR1 is SGHVS and CDR2 FNYEAQ. This CDR3 spans 13 amino acids. The CDR3 DNA reads as TGTGCCAGCAGCCCATCAAGGGCCACTGAAGCTTTCTTT. Encoded protein: CASSPSRATEAFF. The complete variable domain, with remaining parts taken from reference TRBV7-6 and TRBJ1-1, reads GAGVSQSPRYKVTKRGQDVALRCDPISGHVSLYWYRQALGQGPEFLTYFNYEAQQDKSGLPNDRFSAERPEGSISTLTIQRTEQRDSAMYRCASSPSRATEAFFGQGTRLTVV.

A remark on this clonotype: The junction and the germline gene differ at one end; a read error may be behind it. The V call is TRBV10-3, the J call TRBJ1-4; D not resolved. Germline assignment: CDR1 ENHRY and CDR2 SYGVKD. The CDR3 spans 13 residues. The CDR3 bases are TGTGCTATCAGGCCCGAGGGCAGTGAAAAACTGTCTTTT. Its protein product is CAIRPEGSEKLSF.

The table lists this clonotype with many counts. The chain combines TRBV5-1 with TRBJ2-3, with 10 bases lining up with TRBD2. V trimming: 2 bases; J trimming: 0 bases; junction bases outside the gene matches: 6. This CDR3 region has 17 residues. Germline CDR1 and CDR2: SGHRS and YFSETQ. The CDR3 protein is CASSFGATSGSTDTQYF. The CDR3 DNA sequence: TGCGCCAGCAGCTTCGGGGCGACTAGCGGGAGCACAGATACGCAGTATTTT.

The V and J genes are TRBV20-1 and TRBJ2-3; no definite D call. Per the germline V gene, CDR1 is DFQATT and CDR2 is SNEGSKA (reference sequence). Deletions cut 6 bases from V and 5 bases from J, with 9 bases between. This CDR3 is 11 amino acids long. CDR3 nucleotides: TGCAGTGCCACTCTCGGAGATACGCAGTATTTT. This codes for CSATLGDTQYF.

This clonotype has a count of ten or more. The chain employs TRBV7-9 and TRBJ2-3, with 7 bases lining up with TRBD2. Trimming removed 2 bases from V and 3 bases from J; junction bases left unmatched: 5. The CDR3 is 15 residues long. The germline V gene has CDR1 SEHNR and CDR2 FQNEAQ (reference sequence). CDR3 amino acids: CASSLRLAQTDTQYF. The CDR3 bases are TGTGCCAGCAGCTTACGACTAGCCCAGACAGATACGCAGTATTTT.